The entry that follows covers one T cell receptor (beta chain) sequence. The antigen is undetermined. Only in-frame clones appear in the TCRdb table, and some are missing; sequencing was by immunoSEQ multiplex PCR. The top ten hold more than 2.5% of the sample, which has roughly 30,000 clones, around nine tenths seen once. Time point indicated: week 23, last vaccination. Doses consisted of 300 ug of mutant IDH1 20-mer peptide each, paired with topical imiquimod. Astrocytomas found in donors were new, WHO grade 3 or 4, IDH1-mutant and ATRX-lost. The sample originates from a study of a mutant IDH1 vaccine in newly diagnosed glioma. Study-level information: Vaccination followed radiotherapy alone by 4-6 weeks, or accompanied temozolomide cycles. Earlier therapy was either radiotherapy, temozolomide, or both, and most got both. Study observations and caveats: Among top peripheral T cell clonotypes, changes seemed unrelated to pseudoprogression.

CDR3 length equals 16 residues. Germline CDR1 SGHTS, CDR2 YDEGEE. V gave up 2 bases and J gave up 7 bases; unmatched junction bases: 9. The receptor's source is a man aged 40-55 years with glioma. The chain employs TRBV5-8 and TRBJ2-5; 12 bases are shared with TRBD2. Sequences were derived from PBMCs, sampled from a glioma patient whose treatment included an IDH1 peptide vaccine. CDR3 nucleotides: TGTGCCAGCAGCTTACTAGCGGGAGGAACCCGCTGGACCCAGTACTTC. Encoded protein: CASSLLAGGTRWTQYF.